The sequence of this TCR beta chain was determined in a study of blood T cells in healthy people across ages. Notes on this clonotype: Possible read error: a much larger clone is one base away.

PCR was performed a second time for about 6 to 11 cycles using a sample-barcoded 5' primer and a J-beta primer mix. Any given sample supplied a minimum of 2.5 million CDR3-containing paired-end reads. TCRdb independently ran MiXCR on the 5' RACE reads; one entry per CDR3 protein. The sample consists of about 930,000 distinct CDR3 sequences, approximately 32% of them appearing once. The CDR3 length is 14 residues. Germline values: CDR1 SGHDN, CDR2 FVKESK. This sample was also put to use in a study of T cells of mothers and their children. This second study says: Sample barcodes plus 2-4 random nucleotides came from the M1S primer.

The rearrangement joins TRBV14 to TRBJ2-5; a possible D gene is TRBD2 (5 bases). Near its end, the DNA agrees better with TRBJ2-7, so the J call may be wrong. The clonotype was recovered from a woman in her 40s in good health. Sequenced input: blood. CDR3 region: CASSPRGIRYEQYF. The CDR3 DNA follows: TGTGCCAGCAGCCCACGGGGAATACGCTACGAGCAGTACTTC.